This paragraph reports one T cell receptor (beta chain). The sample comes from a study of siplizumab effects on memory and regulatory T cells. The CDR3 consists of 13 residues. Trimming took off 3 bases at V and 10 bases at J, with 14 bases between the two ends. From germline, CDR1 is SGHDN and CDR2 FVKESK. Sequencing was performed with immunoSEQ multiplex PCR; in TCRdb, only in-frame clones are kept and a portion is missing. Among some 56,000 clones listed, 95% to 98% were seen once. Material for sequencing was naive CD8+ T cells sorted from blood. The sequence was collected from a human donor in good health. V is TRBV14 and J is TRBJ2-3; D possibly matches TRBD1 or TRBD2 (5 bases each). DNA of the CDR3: TGTGCCAGCAGCCAGGGGACGGTGTGGGCGCAGTATTTT. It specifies CASSQGTVWAQYF.